This T cell receptor beta chain comes out of a study of CD8+CD57+ T cells in acquired aplastic anemia. Whole-study context: Each DNA sample taken from sorted CD4+ and CD8+ cells came to 3.2 ug on average.

Study results and limitations: In common between the patients and the controls were around 29 CD8+ CDR3 sequences. Patients and controls had CD8+ Simpson's diversity values that were not significantly distinct.

There are 14 residues in the CDR3. Trimming removed 10 bases from V and 0 bases from J, with 14 bases in between. Both TCR beta VDJ combination and CDR3 sequence profiling were carried out. Genomic DNA was the template for this profiling. Via MiXCR, TCRdb re-called the reads, giving one row per CDR3 protein. The data show around 170,000 distinct CDR3 sequences, 40% to 50% seen once. This clonotype was picked up many times. Its matching antigen is unknown. This receptor was taken from a human donor in good health. Sequencing was carried out using sorted CD4+, CD8+, or CD8+CD57+ T cells (not recorded which) from PBMCs. The chain combines TRBV12-3 or TRBV12-4 with TRBJ2-3; D may be TRBD2 (5 bases). CDR3: CATRRGISTDTQYF. The CDR3 nucleotides are TGTGCCACCCGGAGAGGGATTAGCACAGATACGCAGTATTTT.